This entry concerns a single T cell receptor beta chain. With 7 bases removed from V and 4 bases from J, the gap between germline ends came to 13 bases. The CDR3 totals 13 residues. Germline-derived CDR1 and CDR2 are MNHEY and SVGAGI. The entry originates in a study of blood T cell repertoires in COVID-19. Study background: Acute-phase and convalescent COVID-19 samples originated in the United States, Italy and Spain.

Original analysis: Scientists estimated how many nucleated cells there were by amplifying reference gene primers. Some clones are missing from TCRdb's copy, which holds only in-frame ones; the method was immunoSEQ multiplex PCR. D and trimming come from the DNA, and the V and J calls and clone size come from that table. In the table there are about 36,000 clones, roughly 80% of which are singletons. The chain links TRBV6-5 to TRBJ1-2, with a possible D match to TRBD1 (5 bases). The specimen was peripheral blood. This clonotype was obtained from a man aged 55 to 70 with active COVID-19. CDR3 sequence reads: CASMFRESYGYTF. The DNA of the CDR3 is TGTGCCAGCATGTTCAGGGAATCCTATGGCTACACCTTC.